This T cell receptor (beta chain) derives from a study of post-analysis software for immune sequencing data. Germline CDR1 SGHTA, CDR2 FQGTGA. The V and J ends lost 2 bases and 0 bases respectively, with 7 bases between them. There are 15 residues in the CDR3. Study findings and constraints: The study found TRBV5-6, TRBV5-1 and TRBV20-1 among a handful of TRBV segments more frequent in patients than controls.

Prepared libraries of TCR beta cDNA carried unique molecular identifiers. Starting from roughly 1.1 to 9.2 million T cells, the study yielded hundreds of thousands of cDNA molecules. TCRdb analysed the PCR reads with MiXCR anew, one entry per CDR3 protein. The sample yields some 450,000 distinct CDR3 sequences, nearly 45% seen once. Note on this clonotype: Its antigen is currently unknown.

This clonotype was obtained from a girl aged 5-17 years with multiple sclerosis. Sequencing was performed on blood. The chain uses TRBV7-3 and TRBJ2-2; D may be TRBD1 (5 bases). CDR3 sequence: CASSLDRSNTGELFF. In DNA, the CDR3 is TGTGCCAGCAGCTTAGACAGATCGAACACCGGGGAGCTGTTTTTT.